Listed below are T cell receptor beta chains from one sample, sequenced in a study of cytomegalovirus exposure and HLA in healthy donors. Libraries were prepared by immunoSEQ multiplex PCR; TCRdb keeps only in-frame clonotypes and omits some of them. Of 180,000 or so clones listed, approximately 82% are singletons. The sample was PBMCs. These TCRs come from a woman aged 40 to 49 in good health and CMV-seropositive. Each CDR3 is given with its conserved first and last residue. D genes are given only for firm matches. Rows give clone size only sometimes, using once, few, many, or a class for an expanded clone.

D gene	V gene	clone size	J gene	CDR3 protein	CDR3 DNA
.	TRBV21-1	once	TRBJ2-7	CASRFQNGTGVYIHYEQYF	TGTGCCAGCAGATTCCAAAACGGGACAGGGGTCTACATTCACTACGAGCAGTACTTC
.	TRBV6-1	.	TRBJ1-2	CASSRDNRVNYGYTF	TGTGCCAGCAGTAGAGACAACAGGGTAAACTATGGCTACACCTTC
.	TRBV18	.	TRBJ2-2	CASSPELQGSNTGELFF	TGTGCCAGCTCACCAGAATTGCAGGGCTCGAACACCGGGGAGCTGTTTTTT
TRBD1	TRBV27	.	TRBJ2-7	CASSFGTGRSYEQYF	TGTGCCAGCAGTTTTGGGACAGGGCGCTCCTACGAGCAGTACTTC
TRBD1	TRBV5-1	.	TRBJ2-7	CASSQGTGSNEQYF	TGCGCCAGCAGCCAGGGGACAGGGTCAAACGAGCAGTACTTC
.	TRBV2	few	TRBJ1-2	CASSEKSPGGLYGYTF	TGTGCCAGCAGTGAAAAATCCCCCGGGGGTCTTTATGGCTACACCTTC
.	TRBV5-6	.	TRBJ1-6	CASSLGALGGTANSPLHF	TGTGCCAGCAGCCTGGGGGCTCTGGGAGGGACGGCTAATTCACCCCTCCACTTT
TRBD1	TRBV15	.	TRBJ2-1	CATSRDDRGYEQFF	TGTGCCACCAGCAGAGACGACAGGGGGTATGAGCAGTTCTTC
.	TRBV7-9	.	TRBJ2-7	CASSTRTERGYEQYF	TGTGCCAGCAGCACCCGGACAGAGAGGGGCTACGAGCAGTACTTC
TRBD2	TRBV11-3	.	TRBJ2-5	CASSLAGGGRQETQYF	TGTGCCAGCAGCTTGGCCGGCGGGGGACGGCAAGAGACCCAGTACTTC
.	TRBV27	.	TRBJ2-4	CASSPLGEGGNIQYF	TGTGCCAGCAGCCCCCTTGGGGAGGGGGGGAACATTCAGTACTTC
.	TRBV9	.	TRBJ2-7	CASSNPRAPGEQYF	TGTGCCAGCAGTAACCCTAGGGCGCCGGGGGAGCAGTACTTC
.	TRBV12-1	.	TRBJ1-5	CASSFGQRYQPQHF	TGTGCCAGCAGCTTTGGGCAGCGTTATCAGCCCCAGCATTTT
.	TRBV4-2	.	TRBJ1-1	CASSQVLPDTEAFF	TGTGCCAGCAGCCAAGTCTTACCGGACACTGAAGCTTTCTTT
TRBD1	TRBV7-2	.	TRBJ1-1	CASSLVPDRGLTEAFF	TGTGCCAGCAGCTTAGTCCCCGACAGGGGGCTAACTGAAGCTTTCTTT
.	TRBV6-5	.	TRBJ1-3	CASSYSRSHSGNTIYF	TGTGCCAGCAGTTACTCGAGGTCCCACTCTGGAAACACCATATATTTT
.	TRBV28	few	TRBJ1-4	CASDGIQREKLFF	TGTGCCAGCGACGGGATCCAGCGTGAAAAACTGTTTTTT
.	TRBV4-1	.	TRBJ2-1	CASSQDLGLSNNEQFF	TGCGCCAGCAGCCAAGATCTTGGACTGTCAAACAATGAGCAGTTCTTC
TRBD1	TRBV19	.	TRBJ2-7	CASSTGTGGLGEQYF	TGTGCCAGTAGTACCGGGACAGGGGGATTGGGCGAGCAGTACTTC
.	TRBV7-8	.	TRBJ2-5	CASSLGTTQETQYF	TGTGCCAGCAGCTTAGGTACAACACAAGAGACCCAGTACTTC
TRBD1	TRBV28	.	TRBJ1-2	CASSLPGQVLGYTF	TGTGCCAGCAGTCTCCCGGGACAGGTACTTGGCTACACCTTC
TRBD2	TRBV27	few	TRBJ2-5	CASSFGLAGGLRETQYF	TGTGCCAGCAGTTTCGGACTAGCGGGAGGGTTACGAGAGACCCAGTACTTC
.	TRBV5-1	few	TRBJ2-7	CASSLTPGNLAYEQYF	TGCGCCAGCAGCTTGACCCCAGGGAATCTCGCCTACGAGCAGTACTTC
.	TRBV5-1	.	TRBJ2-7	CASSSQVGGPVSYEQYF	TGCGCCAGCAGCTCCCAAGTCGGCGGGCCTGTCTCCTACGAGCAGTACTTC
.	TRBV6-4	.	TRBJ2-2	CASSDFGGTNTGELFF	TGTGCCAGCAGTGACTTCGGGGGAACGAACACCGGGGAGCTGTTTTTT